A selection of T cell receptor beta chains follows, all from one sample in a study of T-cell memory formation after mild COVID-19. TCRdb fed the 5' RACE reads into MiXCR, producing one record per CDR3 protein. Of over 250,000 distinct CDR3 sequences in the sample, 15% to 20% were seen once. The sequencing input was PBMCs or a T cell subset sorted from them (not recorded which). All receptors come from a man aged 18 to 30 who had mild COVID-19 (a few samples of this study predate the infection). Cell type and time point are not known. Each CDR3 is given with its conserved first and last residue. D genes are given only for firm matches. Part of the rows lack a size; the others show once, few, many or a class for expanded clones.

v_gene	j_gene	abundance	len	d_gene	CDR3aa	CDR3nt
TRBV25-1	TRBJ1-4	few	15	.	CASSRSSGANEKLFF	TGTGCCAGCAGTAGGAGTTCAGGTGCTAATGAAAAACTGTTTTTT
TRBV9	TRBJ1-2	.	15	.	CASSVGIGETSVYTF	TGTGCCAGCAGCGTAGGGATAGGGGAGACTTCTGTCTACACCTTC
TRBV7-2	TRBJ1-6	.	17	.	CASSLVSGISYNSPLHF	TGTGCCAGCAGCTTAGTTTCGGGAATATCCTATAATTCACCCCTCCACTTT
TRBV20-1	TRBJ2-7	once	14	.	CSASAFRQDYEQYF	TGCAGTGCTAGTGCTTTCCGTCAGGACTACGAGCAGTACTTC
TRBV4-3	TRBJ2-1	few	15	TRBD1	CASSLQGLPYNEQFF	TGCGCCAGCAGCTTACAGGGGCTACCATACAATGAGCAGTTCTTC
TRBV9	TRBJ2-2	few	14	.	CASRGGANTGELFF	TGTGCCAGCAGGGGCGGGGCGAACACCGGGGAGCTGTTTTTT
TRBV12-3/TRBV12-4	TRBJ1-5	many	13	TRBD1	CASSYRGHQPQHF	TGTGCCAGCAGTTACAGGGGGCATCAGCCCCAGCATTTT
TRBV4-3	TRBJ2-3	few	13	.	CASSQVTGDTQYF	TGCGCCAGCAGCCAAGTCACGGGAGATACGCAGTATTTT
TRBV29-1	TRBJ2-3	.	13	TRBD2	CSVSGGRTDTQYF	TGCAGCGTTAGCGGGGGACGCACAGATACGCAGTATTTT
TRBV20-1	TRBJ1-1	.	13	.	CSGERDRNTEAFF	TGCAGTGGAGAGAGGGATCGGAACACTGAAGCTTTCTTT
TRBV9	TRBJ2-3	few	16	TRBD2	CASSPRWTSGGVAQYF	TGTGCCAGCAGCCCCCGGTGGACTAGCGGGGGAGTAGCGCAGTATTTT
TRBV12-3/TRBV12-4	TRBJ2-3	.	18	.	CASSFSREYLVITDTQYF	TGTGCCAGCAGTTTTAGTAGGGAATACCTCGTAATCACAGATACGCAGTATTTT
TRBV5-1	TRBJ1-1	.	15	TRBD1	CASSFPTGDRLEAFF	TGCGCCAGCAGCTTTCCCACAGGGGACAGACTTGAAGCTTTCTTT
TRBV5-1	TRBJ2-1	many	14	TRBD2	CASSLATSGEEQFF	TGCGCCAGCAGCTTGGCAACTAGCGGGGAAGAGCAGTTCTTC
TRBV7-8	TRBJ2-2	many	17	.	CASSLYFTGSNTGELFF	TGTGCCAGCAGCTTATACTTTACAGGATCGAACACCGGGGAGCTGTTTTTT
TRBV3-1	TRBJ1-1	.	13	.	CASSQDRGIEAFF	TGTGCCAGCAGCCAAGATCGGGGGATTGAAGCTTTCTTT
TRBV19	TRBJ1-4	.	15	.	CASSINEGPGEKLFF	TGTGCCAGTAGTATCAATGAGGGACCAGGGGAAAAACTGTTTTTT
TRBV28	TRBJ1-4	.	12	.	CASRETNEKLFF	TGTGCCAGCAGGGAAACTAATGAAAAACTGTTTTTT
TRBV5-4	TRBJ2-3	.	15	.	CASSPDQAYTDTQYF	TGTGCCAGCAGCCCAGACCAAGCCTACACAGATACGCAGTATTTT
TRBV6-5	TRBJ2-3	.	14	TRBD2	CASSKRGSTDTQYF	TGTGCCAGCAGTAAGCGGGGTAGCACAGATACGCAGTATTTT
TRBV7-2	TRBJ2-1	few	14	TRBD1	CASSRDQGANEQFF	TGTGCCAGCAGCCGTGATCAGGGGGCGAATGAGCAGTTCTTC
TRBV7-9	TRBJ2-7	few	15	.	CASSSISAPWWEQYF	TGTGCCAGCAGCTCCATTTCCGCTCCATGGTGGGAGCAGTACTTC
TRBV2	TRBJ1-1	.	16	.	CASSESPGRVNTEAFF	TGTGCCAGCAGTGAAAGCCCGGGACGGGTGAACACTGAAGCTTTCTTT
TRBV20-1	TRBJ2-3	few	12	.	CSGGLLTDTQYF	TGCAGTGGGGGACTGCTAACAGATACGCAGTATTTT
TRBV24-1	TRBJ2-2	few	12	.	CATSTGAGELFF	TGTGCCACCAGTACGGGGGCCGGGGAGCTGTTTTTT
TRBV7-7	TRBJ2-1	few	15	TRBD2	CASSLGSGAHNEQFF	TGTGCCAGCAGCTTAGGCAGCGGGGCCCACAATGAGCAGTTCTTC
TRBV12-3/TRBV12-4	TRBJ1-1	.	14	.	CASSLSQGNTEAFF	TGTGCCAGCAGCCTATCACAGGGGAACACTGAAGCTTTCTTT
TRBV5-1	TRBJ1-2	.	17	TRBD1	CASSLVAVGQGLIGYTF	TGCGCCAGCAGCTTGGTTGCGGTTGGACAGGGACTTATCGGCTACACCTTC
TRBV7-2	TRBJ2-6	.	18	TRBD2	CASSPPGLALGGANVLTF	TGTGCCAGCAGCCCGCCGGGACTAGCACTAGGTGGGGCCAACGTCCTGACTTTC
TRBV6-5	TRBJ2-5	few	14	TRBD1	CASSQTGTKETQYF	TGTGCCAGCAGCCAGACAGGGACCAAAGAGACCCAGTACTTC
TRBV6-2/TRBV6-3	TRBJ2-7	.	15	TRBD2	CASSYYLGGGYEQYF	TGTGCCAGCAGTTACTACCTCGGCGGGGGTTACGAGCAGTACTTC
TRBV29-1	TRBJ2-5	.	13	.	CSVGDAASGTQYF	TGCAGCGTTGGGGACGCCGCATCTGGGACCCAGTACTTC
TRBV6-2/TRBV6-3	TRBJ1-5	.	17	.	CASSYSGHGTLDVPQHF	TGTGCCAGCAGTTACTCCGGACATGGGACTTTGGACGTGCCCCAGCATTTT
TRBV24-1	TRBJ2-1	.	13	.	CATSGASWNEQFF	TGTGCCACCAGTGGAGCGAGCTGGAATGAGCAGTTCTTC
TRBV25-1	TRBJ2-1	few	11	.	CASGPPMSPFF	TGTGCCAGCGGGCCCCCCATGAGTCCGTTCTTC